Presented here are 3 T cell receptor beta chains from one specimen sequenced in a study of spatial heterogeneity in lung cancer. TCRdb redid the calling of the 5' RACE reads with MiXCR, one entry per CDR3 protein. The sample lists about 50,000 distinct CDR3 sequences, roughly 7.4% occurring once. Sample time point: blood at routine non-recurrence follow-up after resection. Unsorted tumor, nontumor lung tissue or cryopreserved PBMC supplied the whole RNA. The sequencing here drew on PBMCs, taken at follow-up. The receptors come from a female donor with early-stage non-small cell lung cancer.

This clonotype has only a few counts. The rearrangement joins TRBV3-1 to TRBJ2-3, with TRBD2 identical over 11 bases. CDR3 length equals 17 residues. V shed 4 bases, J shed 4 bases, and the junction held 10 bases outside the gene matches. From germline, CDR1 is LGHDT and CDR2 YNNKEL (reference sequence). CDR3 nucleotide sequence: TGTGCCAGCAGCCCCCCACTAGCGGGGGAGGGAGCAGATACGCAGTATTTT. It translates to CASSPPLAGEGADTQYF.

The V call is TRBV20-1, the J call TRBJ2-3, with D possibly TRBD1 on 5 matching bases. Trimming stripped 5 bases from V and 4 bases from J, with 13 bases between. Germline V gene data show CDR1 as DFQATT and CDR2 as SNEGSKA (reference sequence). The CDR3 spans 13 residues. CDR3 in amino acids: CSAGRLRADTQYF. Written as DNA, the CDR3 is TGCAGTGCTGGTCGCCTCAGGGCAGATACGCAGTATTTT.

This clonotype was observed many times. The chain joins TRBV10-3 to TRBJ1-1; the match to TRBD1 covers 7 bases. Looked up from germline, CDR1 is ENHRY and CDR2 is SYGVKD. Germline trimming cut 7 bases from V and 1 base from J; bases unmatched to any gene: 6. CDR3 length: 14 amino acids. As DNA, the CDR3 is TGTGCCATCAATCCGGGACAGACGAACACTGAAGCTTTCTTT. Its protein product is CAINPGQTNTEAFF.